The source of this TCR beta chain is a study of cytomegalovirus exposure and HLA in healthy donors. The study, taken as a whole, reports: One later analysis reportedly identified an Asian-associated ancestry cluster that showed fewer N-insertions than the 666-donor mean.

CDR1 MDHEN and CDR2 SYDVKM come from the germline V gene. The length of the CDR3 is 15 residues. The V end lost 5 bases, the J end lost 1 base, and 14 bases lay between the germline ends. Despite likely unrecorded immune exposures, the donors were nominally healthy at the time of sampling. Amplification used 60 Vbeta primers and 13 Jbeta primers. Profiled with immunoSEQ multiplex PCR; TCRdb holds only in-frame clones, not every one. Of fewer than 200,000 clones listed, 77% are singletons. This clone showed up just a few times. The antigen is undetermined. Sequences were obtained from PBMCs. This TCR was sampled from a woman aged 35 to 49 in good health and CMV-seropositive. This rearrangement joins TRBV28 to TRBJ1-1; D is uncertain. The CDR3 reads CASSPPGLENTEAFF. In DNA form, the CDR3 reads TGTGCCAGCAGTCCCCCAGGCCTCGAGAACACTGAAGCTTTCTTT.